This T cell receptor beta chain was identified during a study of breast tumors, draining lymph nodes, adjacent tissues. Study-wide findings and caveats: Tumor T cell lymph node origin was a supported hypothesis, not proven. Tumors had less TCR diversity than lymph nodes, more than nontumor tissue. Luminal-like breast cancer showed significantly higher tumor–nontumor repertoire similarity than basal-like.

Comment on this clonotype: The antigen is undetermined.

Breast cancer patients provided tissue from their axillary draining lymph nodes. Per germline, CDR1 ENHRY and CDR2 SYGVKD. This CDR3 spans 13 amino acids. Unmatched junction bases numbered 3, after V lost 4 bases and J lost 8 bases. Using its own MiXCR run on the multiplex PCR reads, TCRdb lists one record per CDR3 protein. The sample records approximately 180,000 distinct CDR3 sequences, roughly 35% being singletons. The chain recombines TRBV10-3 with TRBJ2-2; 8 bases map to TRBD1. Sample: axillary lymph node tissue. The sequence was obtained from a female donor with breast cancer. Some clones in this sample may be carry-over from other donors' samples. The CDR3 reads CAISGRQGGELFF. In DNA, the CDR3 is TGTGCCATCAGTGGGAGACAGGGGGGGGAGCTGTTTTTT.